Detailed here is one TCR beta chain. Authors' data handling: The assay estimated nucleated cells by amplifying reference gene primers. The table came from immunoSEQ multiplex PCR; TCRdb's copy has only in-frame clones and leaves some out. The V and J calls and clone size were taken over from that table, and D and trimming were inferred from the DNA. The data show 150,000 or so clones, about 91% seen once. The sample is drawn from a study of blood T cell repertoires in COVID-19. Study summary: The United States, Italy and Spain supplied acute and convalescent COVID-19 samples. PBMCs, B-cell-depleted T cells, or T cells were the source of the cDNA or gDNA that made up the material.

Trimming at V came to 6 bases and at J to 3 bases, leaving 14 bases not matched to a gene. There are 16 residues in the CDR3. Germline assignment: CDR1 MNHNY and CDR2 SVGAGI (reference sequence). The clonotype was recovered from a woman between 50 and 59 years old with acute or convalescent COVID-19. The chain joins TRBV6-6 to TRBJ2-7, with 7 bases matching TRBD2. Material for sequencing was peripheral blood. The CDR3 DNA reads as TGTGCCAGCAGGGGGCTGATTGCGGGGGACGGCTACGAGCAGTACTTC. Protein sequence: CASRGLIAGDGYEQYF.